Presented here are 29 T cell receptor beta chains from one specimen sequenced in a study of T cell responses to AZD1222 COVID-19 vaccine. Clones were sequenced by immunoSEQ multiplex PCR, and TCRdb holds only the in-frame ones, with some missing. The sample records 110,000 to 150,000 clones, over 90% being singletons. Sequencing used peripheral blood, obtained on day 0 of MenACWY control vaccination. The receptors stem from an adult in good health.

This clone was recorded a few times. The rearrangement uses TRBV5-4 and TRBJ2-3, with TRBD2 matching 10 bases. The trim removed 3 bases at V and 4 bases at J, leaving 8 bases unmatched. The CDR3 is made up of 16 amino acids. Germline CDR1 SGHNT, CDR2 YYREEE (reference sequence). The CDR3 DNA reads as TGTGCCAGCAGCTCCTTGAGCGGGACTAGCGCAGATACGCAGTATTTT. Translated, it gives CASSSLSGTSADTQYF.

The chain joins TRBV19 to TRBJ2-7, with TRBD2 matching 9 bases. The V gene's germline CDR1 is LNHDA and CDR2 SQIVND (reference sequence). The V segment lost 4 bases and the J segment 3 bases; nucleotides outside the gene matches: 7. This CDR3 spans 15 amino acids. CDR3 protein: CASSTGAGGGYEQYF. CDR3 DNA sequence: TGTGCCAGTAGTACTGGAGCGGGAGGAGGCTACGAGCAGTACTTC.

This chain links TRBV3-1 (or the pseudogene TRBV3-2) with TRBJ1-4; 10 positions match TRBD1. CDR1 is LGHDT, CDR2 YNNKEL, per germline (reference sequence). J lost 3 bases, V lost 5 bases, and 6 bases had no gene match. CDR3 size: 16 residues. This CDR3 is CASSSRQGASNEKLFF. CDR3 coding DNA: TGTGCCAGCAGCTCGCGACAGGGGGCGTCTAATGAAAAACTGTTTTTT.

The chain links TRBV5-4 to TRBJ2-2, with D perhaps TRBD1 (6 bases). This CDR3 has 14 residues. Trimming removed 1 base at V and 4 bases at J, with 8 bases between. Germline V lookup: CDR1 SGHNT, CDR2 YYREEE (reference sequence). For the CDR3, the DNA is TGTGCCAGCAGCTTGCAGGGGAGCACCGGGGAGCTGTTTTTT. As protein: CASSLQGSTGELFF.

The rearrangement joins TRBV7-2 to TRBJ2-7; 7 nucleotides line up with TRBD1. CDR1 SGHTA and CDR2 FQGNSA come from the germline V gene. The V gene end was trimmed by 1 base and the J gene end by 3 bases; junction bases not matched to a gene: 3. The CDR3 runs to 14 residues. Here the CDR3 DNA reads TGTGCCAGCAGCTTAGACGACAGGGTCTACGAGCAGTACTTC. This sequence encodes CASSLDDRVYEQYF.

This rearrangement joins TRBV7-6 to TRBJ1-6; unclear D gene. The CDR3 runs 13 residues. Germline loops: CDR1 SGHVS, CDR2 FNYEAQ. Trimming removed 1 base from V and 9 bases from J, with 7 bases in between. CDR3 DNA sequence: TGTGCCAGCAGCTTAGACCCCCGTTCACCCCTCCACTTT. Translation gives CASSLDPRSPLHF.

There are a few counts of this clone. The chain combines TRBV5-1 with TRBJ1-1; D is undetermined. In germline, CDR1 is SGHRS, CDR2 YFSETQ. Trimming left V 5 bases short and J 1 base short, with 12 bases between. The CDR3 contains 14 residues. The CDR3, as DNA: TGCGCCAGCAGGCCCGGGCGGCGGAACACTGAAGCTTTCTTT. Amino acids: CASRPGRRNTEAFF. Variable domain in full (rest from reference TRBV5-1 and TRBJ1-1): KAGVTQTPRYLIKTRGQQVTLSCSPISGHRSVSWYQQTPGQGLQFLFEYFSETQRNKGNFPGRFSGRQFSNSRSEMNVSTLELGDSALYLCASRPGRRNTEAFFGQGTRLTVV.

The chain employs TRBV6-5 and TRBJ1-1; no clear D. Trimming cost V 2 bases and J 2 bases, with 6 bases left between them. Looked up from germline, CDR1 is MNHEY and CDR2 is SVGAGI. CDR3 length: 13 residues. The DNA for the CDR3 is TGTGCCAGCAGTTACGGCGGAAACACTGAAGCTTTCTTT. It codes for CASSYGGNTEAFF.

V and J are TRBV10-3 and TRBJ1-1, with 10 nucleotides matching TRBD1. V gave up 7 bases and J gave up 7 bases; unmatched junction bases: 9. In germline, CDR1 is ENHRY, CDR2 SYGVKD. The CDR3 totals 14 residues. As DNA, the CDR3 is TGTGCCATCACCCCGGACAGGGGGTATAGTGAAGCTTTCTTT. This codes for CAITPDRGYSEAFF.

This sequence joins TRBV3-1 (or the pseudogene TRBV3-2) and TRBJ2-1, with 10 bases aligning to TRBD2. From germline, CDR1 is LGHDT and CDR2 YNNKEL (reference sequence). The CDR3 has 16 residues. The V gene end was trimmed by 5 bases and the J gene end by 9 bases; junction bases not matched to a gene: 13. CDR3 protein: CASSYPGSGGAPEQFF. CDR3 nucleotide sequence: TGTGCCAGCAGCTACCCGGGGAGCGGGGGGGCCCCTGAGCAGTTCTTC.

This clone was observed a single time. The chain links TRBV2 to TRBJ2-7; TRBD2 agrees at 8 bases. CDR3 size: 15 residues. From germline, CDR1 is SNHLY and CDR2 FYNNEI. The V and J ends lost 4 bases and 3 bases, in that order; junction bases with no gene match: 8. The CDR3 reads CASSVEREPVYEQYF. As DNA, the CDR3 is TGTGCCAGCAGTGTCGAGCGGGAGCCTGTCTACGAGCAGTACTTC.

V gene TRBV4-2 combines with J gene TRBJ2-3; either TRBD1 or TRBD2 may fit D (5 bases each). This CDR3 has 16 residues. V lost 1 base and J 4 bases, leaving 15 bases between the germline ends. Germline lookup yields CDR1 LGHNA and CDR2 YNFKEQ. The CDR3 reads CASSQATEGRSDTQYF. As DNA, the CDR3 is TGTGCCAGCAGCCAAGCGACTGAGGGGCGGTCAGATACGCAGTATTTT.

The genes are TRBV19 and TRBJ2-7, with TRBD1 matching over 9 bases. Germline CDR1 reads LNHDA; CDR2 reads SQIVND (reference sequence). Trimming took 5 bases from V and 2 from J; bases not matched to a gene: 4. CDR3 length: 14 amino acids. CDR3 nucleotide sequence: TGTGCCAGTAGTGCGGGACAGGGACCCTACGAGCAGTACTTC. It yields the protein CASSAGQGPYEQYF.

The chain carries TRBV5-8 and TRBJ2-2; D is possibly TRBD1 or TRBD2 (5 bases each). Trimming shortened V by 6 bases and J by 2 bases, and 11 bases separated the two germline ends. This CDR3 comprises 14 residues. Germline V lookup: CDR1 SGHTS, CDR2 YDEGEE. Here the CDR3 reads CASTRDGNTGELFF. CDR3 bases: TGTGCCAGCACAAGGGACGGCAACACCGGGGAGCTGTTTTTT.

The rearrangement joins TRBV4-1 to TRBJ2-5; 10 bases fit TRBD2. CDR1 and CDR2 from the germline V gene are MGHRA and YSYEKL. With V trimmed by 0 bases and J by 9 bases, 13 bases remained unmatched. The CDR3 runs 17 residues. CDR3 in DNA: TGCGCCAGCAGCCAAGAAGGGAGCGGGGGGGCCGCCAGGTCCCAGTACTTC. Its translation is CASSQEGSGGAARSQYF.

The gene calls are TRBV5-4 and TRBJ1-1; D remains ambiguous. CDR1 is SGHNT and CDR2 is YYREEE in the germline V gene (reference sequence). The CDR3 loop spans 14 amino acids. Deletions cut 0 bases from V and 0 bases from J, with 6 bases between. CDR3 nucleotides: TGTGCCAGCAGCTTGGACGCGATGAACACTGAAGCTTTCTTT. Amino acid sequence: CASSLDAMNTEAFF.

The J gene is TRBJ1-4, the V gene TRBV11-2; D possibly corresponds to TRBD1 (5 bases). The ends were cut back, 3 bases at V and 7 bases at J, with 9 bases in the middle. This CDR3 has 13 amino acids. The V gene's germline CDR1 is SGHAT and CDR2 FQNNGV. CDR3 region: CASSFREGEKLFF. In nucleotides, the CDR3 is TGTGCCAGCAGCTTCAGGGAAGGTGAAAAACTGTTTTTT.

The chain links TRBV24-1 to TRBJ2-3; D not certain. The germline V gene has CDR1 KGHDR and CDR2 SFDVKD. Trimming cost V 0 bases and J 4 bases, with 13 bases left between them. This CDR3 region has 16 residues. The CDR3: CATSDLRVSPPDTQYF. CDR3 DNA: TGTGCCACCAGTGATTTGCGGGTCAGCCCCCCAGATACGCAGTATTTT.

The gene calls are TRBV11-2 and TRBJ1-6; 7 nucleotides match TRBD1. The CDR3 extends over 14 amino acids. Per the germline V gene, CDR1 is SGHAT and CDR2 is FQNNGV. The V and J ends lost 6 bases and 5 bases, in that order; junction bases with no gene match: 4. The CDR3 DNA sequence: TGTGCCAGCAGACGGACAGGAAATAATTCACCCCTCCACTTT. Translating it yields CASRRTGNNSPLHF.

This clone has more than one count but fewer than ten. The chain has TRBV6-5 and TRBJ1-4, with unresolved D. This CDR3 is 15 amino acids long. V was clipped by 3 bases and J by 0 bases, with 8 bases between them. Germline loops: CDR1 MNHEY, CDR2 SVGAGI. DNA for the CDR3: TGTGCCAGCAGTTATTACAGAGCAACTAATGAAAAACTGTTTTTT. Its protein is CASSYYRATNEKLFF.

J is TRBJ1-3 and V is TRBV5-1, with D uncertain. The V end lost 4 bases, the J end lost 4 bases, and 15 bases lay between the germline ends. The CDR3 is 15 residues long. Germline lookup yields CDR1 SGHRS and CDR2 YFSETQ. The CDR3 nucleotides read TGCGCCAGCAGCCCCCTGGACGGTCTCGGAAACACCATATATTTT. Residues: CASSPLDGLGNTIYF.

The chain is built from TRBV27 and TRBJ1-4; weak D call: TRBD1 (5 bases). The CDR3 runs 13 residues. The V gene's germline CDR1 is MNHEY and CDR2 SMNVEV (reference sequence). Trimming left V 4 bases short and J 8 bases short, with 11 bases between. The CDR3 DNA reads as TGTGCCAGCAGTTGGGGGGTTGGGGAAAAACTGTTTTTT. It specifies CASSWGVGEKLFF. Full variable domain (missing parts from reference TRBV27 and TRBJ1-4): EAQVTQNPRYLITVTGKKLTVTCSQNMNHEYMSWYRQDPGLGLRQIYYSMNVEVTDKGDVPEGYKVSRKEKRNFPLILESPSPNQTSLYFCASSWGVGEKLFFGSGTQLSVL.

The V and J genes are TRBV18 and TRBJ2-1; tentatively, D is TRBD2 (6 bases). The CDR3 spans 15 residues. Trimming took 5 bases from V and 4 from J, leaving 15 bases between them. Germline V gene data show CDR1 as KGHSH and CDR2 as LQKENI. The CDR3 DNA reads as TGTGCCAGCTCATCCGCGGGACCATCGTACAATGAGCAGTTCTTC. Its protein is CASSSAGPSYNEQFF.

V gene TRBV7-9 combines with J gene TRBJ1-1; 8 positions match TRBD1. Unmatched junction bases numbered 1, after V lost 3 bases and J lost 1 base. Germline assignment: CDR1 SEHNR and CDR2 FQNEAQ (reference sequence). The CDR3 sequence is 14 residues long. The CDR3 spells CASSLGTGNTEAFF. The CDR3 DNA reads TGTGCCAGCAGCTTGGGGACAGGGAACACTGAAGCTTTCTTT.

The gene calls are TRBV7-9 and TRBJ1-2; no clear D gene. The CDR3 has 16 residues. Trimming pared 1 base from V and 6 bases from J, leaving 18 bases between. In germline, CDR1 is SEHNR, CDR2 FQNEAQ (reference sequence). In DNA, the CDR3 is TGTGCCAGCAGCTTAGTAATCACAGACGTAGGCAATGGCTACACCTTC. The encoded protein is CASSLVITDVGNGYTF.

V and J are TRBV11-3 and TRBJ2-1, with 7 bases identical to TRBD2. The V gene end was trimmed by 1 base and the J gene end by 5 bases; junction bases not matched to a gene: 8. From germline, CDR1 is SGHNT and CDR2 YENEEA. The CDR3 is made up of 16 amino acids. The CDR3 DNA is TGTGCCAGCAGCTTAGGAGGCTTGGCGGGGGACAATGAGCAGTTCTTC. This codes for CASSLGGLAGDNEQFF. Variable domain in full (rest from reference TRBV11-3 and TRBJ2-1): EAGVVQSPRYKIIEKKQPVAFWCNPISGHNTLYWYLQNLGQGPELLIRYENEEAVDDSQLPKDRFSAERLKGVDSTLKIQPAELGDSAVYLCASSLGGLAGDNEQFFGPGTRLTVL.

This rearrangement joins TRBV11-1 to TRBJ1-1; D gene ambiguous. V gave up 5 bases and J gave up 1 base, with 8 bases separating them. The CDR3 has 13 amino acids. The germline gives CDR1 SGHAT, CDR2 FQDESV (reference sequence). CDR3 coding DNA: TGTGCCAGCAGCGAACAGAAGAACACTGAAGCTTTCTTT. Translation gives CASSEQKNTEAFF.

This chain links TRBV19 with TRBJ1-5, with D unclear. The length of the CDR3 is 17 residues. The germline V gene encodes CDR1 LNHDA and CDR2 SQIVND (reference sequence). V lost 3 bases, J lost 5 bases, and 20 bases lay in between. CDR3: CASSIGRRKKRYQPQHF. The CDR3 DNA reads as TGTGCCAGTAGTATTGGGAGGCGGAAAAAGAGGTATCAGCCCCAGCATTTT.

V gene TRBV14 combines with J gene TRBJ1-1; D not certain. The CDR3 contains 13 residues. V lost 1 base, J lost 4 bases, and 7 bases lay in between. The germline CDR1 and CDR2 sequences are SGHDN and FVKESK. This CDR3 reads CASSQGAVTEAFF. CDR3 bases: TGTGCCAGCAGCCAAGGAGCGGTCACTGAAGCTTTCTTT.